Below, 27 T cell receptor beta chains from the same sample are listed, as sequenced in a study of blood T cell repertoires in COVID-19. Clones were read by immunoSEQ multiplex PCR, and TCRdb kept only the in-frame ones, dropping some. This sample has over 150,000 clones, with 70% to 85% found just once. Sample: peripheral blood. The receptors derive from a woman between 45 and 65 years old with acute or convalescent COVID-19.

V and J are TRBV19 and TRBJ1-2; D unclear. Germline lookup yields CDR1 LNHDA and CDR2 SQIVND (reference sequence). With 0 bases removed from V and 8 bases from J, the gap between germline ends came to 19 bases. The length of the CDR3 is 16 residues. The CDR3, as DNA: TGTGCCAGTAGTATAGACCACTCCGGGTCCGGTGGAGGCTACACCTTC. Protein product: CASSIDHSGSGGGYTF.

The CDR3 is CASSATASGETQYF. CDR3 coding DNA: TGTGCCAGTAGCGCGACAGCCTCGGGAGAGACCCAGTACTTC. This chain connects TRBV19 to TRBJ2-5; tentatively, D is TRBD1 (5 bases). Germline-derived CDR1 and CDR2 are LNHDA and SQIVND (reference sequence). The CDR3 has 14 amino acids. V was cut by 6 bases and J by 4 bases, with 15 bases left in between. Drawing the rest from reference TRBV19 and TRBJ2-5, the complete variable domain is DGGITQSPKYLFRKEGQNVTLSCEQNLNHDAMYWYRQDPGQGLRLIYYSQIVNDFQKGDIAEGYSVSREKKESFPLTVTSAQKNPTAFYLCASSATASGETQYFGPGTRLLVL.

The rearrangement links TRBV18 to TRBJ2-7, with 7 bases matching TRBD2. The CDR3 has 14 amino acids. Per the germline V gene, CDR1 is KGHSH and CDR2 is LQKENI. V dropped 4 bases and J dropped 2; count of bases not matched to a gene: 5. In nucleotides, the CDR3 is TGTGCCAGCTCACAAAGGGAGGGTCCCTACGAGCAGTACTTC. Encoded protein: CASSQREGPYEQYF.

Notes on this clone: Other DNA variants within this sample encode the same CDR3. The chain links TRBV28 to TRBJ2-3; the match to TRBD2 covers 7 bases. V lost 3 bases, J lost 1 base, and 4 bases stayed unmatched. Germline CDR1 reads MDHEN; CDR2 reads SYDVKM. The CDR3 runs to 15 residues. This CDR3 reads CASSLGGGRTDTQYF. The CDR3, as DNA: TGTGCCAGCAGTTTGGGGGGAGGGCGCACAGATACGCAGTATTTT.

The chain uses TRBV28 and TRBJ2-2; tentative D call: TRBD2 (6 bases). Trimming shortened V by 4 bases and J by 4 bases, and 16 bases separated the two germline ends. The CDR3 spans 16 residues. Germline V gives CDR1 MDHEN, CDR2 SYDVKM. The CDR3 DNA reads TGTGCCAGCAGTTCCAACCCCCGACTAGTCACCGGGGAGCTGTTTTTT. Its protein is CASSSNPRLVTGELFF.

V and J are TRBV19 and TRBJ2-3, with D perhaps TRBD2 (6 bases). The CDR3 covers 14 residues. Germline V CDR1 and CDR2: LNHDA, SQIVND (reference sequence). V was clipped by 6 bases and J by 0 bases, with 10 bases between them. Written as DNA, the CDR3 is TGTGCCAGTAGGCCGGGACTGAGCACAGATACGCAGTATTTT. It encodes CASRPGLSTDTQYF.

This clone appeared a few times. This chain links TRBV24-1 with TRBJ2-7; D is ambiguous. CDR1 KGHDR and CDR2 SFDVKD come from the germline V gene. Between the trimmed V and J ends, which lost 4 bases and 2 bases, there was a span of 11 bases. The CDR3 loop spans 14 amino acids. CDR3 in amino acids: CATSEGRSPYEQYF. The CDR3 bases are TGTGCCACCAGTGAGGGCAGATCACCCTACGAGCAGTACTTC.

This chain joins TRBV7-9 and TRBJ1-5; the match to TRBD1 covers 9 bases. The V segment lost 6 bases and the J segment 0 bases; nucleotides outside the gene matches: 9. The CDR3 totals 17 residues. Germline V lookup: CDR1 SEHNR, CDR2 FQNEAQ (reference sequence). Here the CDR3 reads CASRGGQGGYSNQPQHF. The CDR3, as DNA: TGTGCCAGCAGGGGGGGACAGGGAGGCTATAGCAATCAGCCCCAGCATTTT.

This chain links TRBV7-2 with TRBJ1-5; 10 nucleotides match TRBD1. There are 15 residues in the CDR3. Trimming cost V 5 bases and J 5 bases; bases outside gene matches: 6. Germline CDR1 and CDR2: SGHTA and FQGNSA. CDR3 in amino acids: CASSRDRGLDQPQHF. CDR3 DNA: TGTGCCAGCAGCCGGGACAGGGGACTTGATCAGCCCCAGCATTTT. Complete variable domain (other parts from reference TRBV7-2 and TRBJ1-5): GAGVSQSPSNKVTEKGKDVELRCDPISGHTALYWYRQSLGQGLEFLIYFQGNSAPDKSGLPSDRFSAERTGGSVSTLTIQRTQQEDSAVYLCASSRDRGLDQPQHFGDGTRLSIL.

The chain carries TRBV6-5 and TRBJ1-2; D might be TRBD1 (6 bases). Germline V CDR1 and CDR2: MNHEY, SVGAGI. The CDR3 runs to 12 residues. V lost 7 bases to trimming and J lost 7 bases, with 13 bases between them. The CDR3 sequence: CASTLTGIGYTF. CDR3 coding DNA: TGTGCCAGCACCCTTACAGGGATTGGCTACACCTTC.

A single count supports this clone. V and J are TRBV7-2 and TRBJ2-7, with D uncertain. Germline V gene lookup returns CDR1 SGHTA and CDR2 FQGNSA. The CDR3 has 16 residues. Trimming cost V 5 bases and J 0 bases, with 17 bases left between them. As DNA, the CDR3 is TGTGCCAGCAGCCCTACTATGATTCAGAGCTCCTACGAGCAGTACTTC. Protein: CASSPTMIQSSYEQYF.

The chain recombines TRBV29-1 with TRBJ2-1; D ambiguous. CDR1 and CDR2 from the germline V gene are SQVTM and ANQGSEA. This CDR3 spans 11 amino acids. V lost 3 bases, J lost 6 bases, and 6 bases lay in between. The chain's CDR3 is CSVDRSNEQFF. For the CDR3, the DNA is TGCAGCGTTGATCGGAGCAATGAGCAGTTCTTC.

The chain links TRBV28 to TRBJ1-5, with 10 nucleotides matching TRBD1. The CDR3 consists of 17 residues. Germline trimming cut 2 bases from V and 5 bases from J; bases unmatched to any gene: 9. From germline, CDR1 is MDHEN and CDR2 SYDVKM. This CDR3 is CASSLGKWGTGDQPQHF. The CDR3 DNA reads TGTGCCAGCAGTTTAGGCAAGTGGGGGACAGGGGATCAGCCCCAGCATTTT.

The chain's CDR3 is CASSSRPGLPNKQYF. The CDR3 region has the DNA TGTGCCAGCAGCTCCAGACCGGGACTGCCCAACAAGCAGTACTTC. This chain links TRBV9 with TRBJ2-7, with D possibly matching TRBD2 (6 bases). Per germline, CDR1 SGDLS and CDR2 YYNGEE. The CDR3 totals 15 residues. Deletions cut 4 bases from V and 8 bases from J, with 22 bases between.

CDR3 residues: CATPGETQYF. DNA of the CDR3: TGTGCCACCCCGGGAGAGACCCAGTACTTC. V gene TRBV21-1 combines with J gene TRBJ2-5; TRBD2, as called in the table, went unchecked against the DNA. TRBV21-1 is a recognized pseudogene. The CDR3 extends over 10 amino acids.

The chain combines TRBV9 with TRBJ2-4; D is unresolved. V was trimmed by 2 bases and J by 0 bases, leaving 6 bases between them. CDR3 length: 14 amino acids. Germline V lookup: CDR1 SGDLS, CDR2 YYNGEE. In nucleotides, the CDR3 is TGTGCCAGCAGCGTTTCTCTAGCCAAAAACATTCAGTACTTC. It yields the protein CASSVSLAKNIQYF.

The V gene is TRBV19, the J gene TRBJ2-5; no definite D call. V lost 4 bases and J lost 5, with 5 bases in between. CDR3 length: 11 residues. Germline assignment: CDR1 LNHDA and CDR2 SQIVND (reference sequence). The CDR3 bases are TGTGCCAGTAGTACCTCGGAGACCCAGTACTTC. Its protein is CASSTSETQYF.

The chain recombines TRBV24-1 with TRBJ1-1, with D possibly matching TRBD1 (6 bases). CDR1 is KGHDR and CDR2 is SFDVKD in the germline V gene. The CDR3 is 12 residues long. V lost 3 bases and J 9 bases, leaving 10 bases between the germline ends. The CDR3 loop reads CATSDGDRKAFF. CDR3 DNA: TGTGCCACCAGTGATGGAGACAGGAAAGCTTTCTTT.

V gene TRBV4-3 combines with J gene TRBJ2-6; D is unresolved. V was shortened by 0 bases and J by 2 bases, with 11 bases between the two germline ends. This CDR3 comprises 17 residues. Germline CDR1 is LGHNA and CDR2 is YSLEER. The CDR3 sequence: CASSQEGNRPGANVLTF. The CDR3 DNA follows: TGCGCCAGCAGCCAAGAAGGAAACAGACCTGGGGCCAACGTCCTGACTTTC.

The count of this clone is one. The V call is TRBV30, the J call TRBJ1-2; perhaps TRBD1 as D (5 bases). This CDR3 contains 13 residues. CDR1 and CDR2 from the germline V gene are GTSNPN and SVGIG (reference sequence). V was trimmed by 0 bases and J by 3 bases, leaving 8 bases between them. The CDR3 DNA reads TGTGCCTGGAGTGTAGGACATTACTATGGCTACACCTTC. Amino acids: CAWSVGHYYGYTF.

The chain carries TRBV20-1 and TRBJ1-6; D possibly corresponds to TRBD1 (5 bases). Deletions cut 4 bases from V and 14 bases from J, with 9 bases between. The germline CDR1 and CDR2 sequences are DFQATT and SNEGSKA (reference sequence). The CDR3 is 10 residues long. As DNA, the CDR3 is TGCAGTGCTACAGGGCGGACCCTCCACTTT. Its protein product is CSATGRTLHF.

The rearrangement joins TRBV6-5 to TRBJ2-1, with 10 bases lining up with TRBD2. The CDR3 runs to 15 residues. In germline, CDR1 is MNHEY, CDR2 SVGAGI. The V gene end was trimmed by 2 bases and the J gene end by 5 bases; junction bases not matched to a gene: 3. The DNA for the CDR3 is TGTGCCAGCAGTTACGGGACTAGCGTTAACAATGAGCAGTTCTTC. This sequence encodes CASSYGTSVNNEQFF.

The chain is built from TRBV19 and TRBJ1-1; unclear D gene. The CDR3 is made up of 13 amino acids. Germline CDR1 is LNHDA and CDR2 is SQIVND (reference sequence). The V gene lost 3 bases and the J gene lost 6 bases, with 11 bases spanning the gap. CDR3 nucleotides: TGTGCCAGTAGTATTAGAGGGAGCGCTGAAGCTTTCTTT. Translated, it gives CASSIRGSAEAFF.

This chain connects TRBV11-2 to TRBJ2-7; tentatively, D is TRBD1 (6 bases). Germline V lookup: CDR1 SGHAT, CDR2 FQNNGV. This CDR3 spans 14 amino acids. Trimming shortened V by 6 bases and J by 2 bases, and 14 bases separated the two germline ends. CDR3 nucleotides: TGTGCCAGCAGTTTTGCCGCAGGGGCCTACGAGCAGTACTTC. It codes for CASSFAAGAYEQYF.

The CDR3 bases are TGTGCCAGCAGTTACAGACAGCTCAATCAGCCCCAGCATTTT. This sequence encodes CASSYRQLNQPQHF. The V call is TRBV6-5, the J call TRBJ1-5, with a possible D match to TRBD1 (5 bases). From germline, CDR1 is MNHEY and CDR2 SVGAGI. This CDR3 contains 14 residues. Between the trimmed V and J ends, which lost 2 bases and 3 bases, there was a span of 8 bases.

The chain joins TRBV27 to TRBJ2-7; D may be TRBD1 (5 bases). This CDR3 contains 13 residues. CDR1 MNHEY and CDR2 SMNVEV come from the germline V gene (reference sequence). The V gene lost 2 bases and the J gene lost 3 bases, with 8 bases spanning the gap. The CDR3 DNA sequence: TGTGCCAGCAGTTTACAGGGAATCTACGAGCAGTACTTC. The encoded protein is CASSLQGIYEQYF.

The V and J genes are TRBV19 and TRBJ2-7, with D tentatively TRBD2 (7 bases). Germline lookup yields CDR1 LNHDA and CDR2 SQIVND (reference sequence). The CDR3 has 15 amino acids. Trimming left V 5 bases short and J 4 bases short, with 18 bases between. Here the CDR3 reads CASSSGGRGAYEQYF. CDR3 coding DNA: TGTGCCAGTAGTTCCGGGGGGCGAGGTGCGTACGAGCAGTACTTC.